The present T cell receptor beta chain was sequenced within a study of T-cell memory formation after mild COVID-19. About the study: The two donors had largely donor-specific TCR clusters.

With respect to this clonotype: What it binds is not known.

Barcoded TCR alpha and TCR beta cDNA libraries with UMIs came from 5'RACE using constant-segment primers. Via MiXCR, TCRdb re-called the 5' RACE reads, giving one row per CDR3 protein. The sample holds 150,000 to 200,000 distinct CDR3 sequences, approximately 17% seen once. The study, taken as a whole, reports: Contracting clones, day 15 to 85, had balanced CD4/CD8, and later expanders favored CD4+. Some clones that responded turned up in pre-infection memory, which suggests that cross-reactive memory joined in.

There are 13 residues in the CDR3. Germline V gives CDR1 SQVTM, CDR2 ANQGSEA. V dropped 4 bases and J dropped 0 bases, with 9 bases sitting between them. The TCR comes from a man in his late teens or twenties who had mild COVID-19 (a few samples of this study predate the infection). Cell type and time point are not known. V gene TRBV29-1 combines with J gene TRBJ1-1; D not resolved. Sequenced sample: PBMCs or a T cell subset sorted from them (not recorded which). CDR3: CSVGNSMNTEAFF. CDR3 coding DNA: TGCAGCGTTGGGAACAGCATGAACACTGAAGCTTTCTTT.